This T cell receptor (beta chain) was identified during a study of cytomegalovirus exposure and HLA in healthy donors. Across the whole study: It was reported in a later analysis that the 120 validation repertoires used the same platform as the 550 to 800 first-cohort repertoires.

V was trimmed by 8 bases and J by 6 bases, leaving 7 bases between them. CDR1 is SNHLY and CDR2 is FYNNEI in the germline V gene. This CDR3 spans 10 amino acids. The assay was immunoSEQ multiplex PCR, and TCRdb's table has in-frame clones only and misses some. The table lists fewer than 350,000 clones, around 87% of them singletons. This clone appeared a single time. The genes are TRBV2 and TRBJ1-1, with unresolved D. Material for sequencing was PBMCs. The source is a woman younger than 30 in good health and CMV-seronegative. The CDR3 spells CASQAPEAFF. For the CDR3, the DNA is TGTGCCAGCCAAGCCCCTGAAGCTTTCTTT.